One sample yielded the 6 T cell receptor beta chains listed below, sequenced in a study of response to subunit inactivated influenza vaccine. A single record per CDR3 protein comes from TCRdb applying MiXCR to the RT-PCR reads. Seen here are 530,000 or so distinct CDR3 sequences, around 25% observed once, and the top ten hold around 2%. Sequencing used CD4+ T cells sorted from PBMCs, obtained 5 to 6 days after vaccination. These TCRs come from a man between 50 and 59 years old who received an inactivated influenza vaccine.

The chain is built from TRBV6-2 or TRBV6-3 and TRBJ2-7; tentative D call: TRBD2 (5 bases). Germline V lookup: CDR1 MNHEY, CDR2 SVGEGT. This CDR3 is built from 10 residues. As DNA, the CDR3 is TGTGACCACCGCGGGCACGAGCAGTACTTC. Amino acid sequence: CDHRGHEQYF.

This clonotype was counted many times. The CDR3, as DNA: TGTGCCAGCACTAGCGCGGATACGCAGTATTTT. Translation gives CASTSADTQYF. The chain employs TRBV7-9 and TRBJ2-3; tentatively, D is TRBD2 (6 bases). Looked up from germline, CDR1 is SEHNR and CDR2 is FQNEAQ (reference sequence). This CDR3 is 11 amino acids long. The V end was cut by 7 bases, the J end by 6 bases, with 8 bases between.

In this sample, this clonotype turned up a few times. This chain connects TRBV7-9 to TRBJ2-2; perhaps TRBD2 as D (6 bases). V lost 7 bases, J lost 4 bases, and 13 bases lay in between. CDR1 is SEHNR and CDR2 is FQNEAQ in the germline V gene (reference sequence). This CDR3 spans 14 amino acids. The CDR3 DNA is TGTGCCAGCAACGGGGACTTCTCCACCGGGGAGCTGTTTTTT. Protein: CASNGDFSTGELFF.

This clonotype was counted only a few times. The chain carries TRBV18 and TRBJ2-3; the D is unclear. This CDR3 has 15 amino acids. V lost 1 base and J 0 bases, leaving 8 bases between the germline ends. Germline loops: CDR1 KGHSH, CDR2 LQKENI. The CDR3 sequence is CASSPRKASTDTQYF. The CDR3 DNA reads as TGTGCCAGCTCACCACGGAAGGCTAGCACAGATACGCAGTATTTT.

The chain combines TRBV20-1 with TRBJ2-3, with 9 bases identical to TRBD2. This CDR3 contains 15 residues. The germline V gene encodes CDR1 DFQATT and CDR2 SNEGSKA (reference sequence). The CDR3 sequence: CTVSERGVGTDTQYF. Here the CDR3 DNA reads TGCACCGTTTCTGAGCGGGGGGTTGGCACAGATACGCAGTATTTT.

V gene TRBV6-5 combines with J gene TRBJ2-5, with 11 bases identical to TRBD2. The CDR3 contains 14 residues. The germline V gene has CDR1 MNHEY and CDR2 SVGAGI. The V gene end was trimmed by 4 bases and the J gene end by 7 bases; junction bases not matched to a gene: 5. The CDR3 DNA follows: TGTGCCAGCAGTTCTTCCGGGACTAGCGGGACCCAGTACTTC. This codes for CASSSSGTSGTQYF.